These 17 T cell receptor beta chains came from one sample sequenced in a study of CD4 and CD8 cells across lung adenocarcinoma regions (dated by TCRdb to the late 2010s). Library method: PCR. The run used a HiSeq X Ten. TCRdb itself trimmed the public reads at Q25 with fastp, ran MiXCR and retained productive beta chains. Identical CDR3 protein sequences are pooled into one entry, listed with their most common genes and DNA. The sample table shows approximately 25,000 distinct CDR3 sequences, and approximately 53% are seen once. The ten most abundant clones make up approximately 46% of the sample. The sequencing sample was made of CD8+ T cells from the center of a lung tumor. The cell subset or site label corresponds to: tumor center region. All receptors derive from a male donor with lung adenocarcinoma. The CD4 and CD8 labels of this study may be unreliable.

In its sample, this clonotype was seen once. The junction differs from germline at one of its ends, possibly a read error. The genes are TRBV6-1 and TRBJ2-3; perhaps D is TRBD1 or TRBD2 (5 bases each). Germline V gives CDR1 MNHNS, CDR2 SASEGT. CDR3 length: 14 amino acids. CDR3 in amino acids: CGGTGLCGTDTQYF. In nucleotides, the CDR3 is TGTGGCGGCACGGGGCTGTGTGGCACAGATACTCAGTATTTC.

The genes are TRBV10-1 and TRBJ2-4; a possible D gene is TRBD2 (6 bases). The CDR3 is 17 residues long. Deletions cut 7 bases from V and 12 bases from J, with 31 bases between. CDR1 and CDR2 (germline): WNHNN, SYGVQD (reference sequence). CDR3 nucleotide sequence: TGCGCCAGCACAACGGACCTCGGGAGCCGTGACAAAGACACTCAGTACTTC. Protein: CASTTDLGSRDKDTQYF.

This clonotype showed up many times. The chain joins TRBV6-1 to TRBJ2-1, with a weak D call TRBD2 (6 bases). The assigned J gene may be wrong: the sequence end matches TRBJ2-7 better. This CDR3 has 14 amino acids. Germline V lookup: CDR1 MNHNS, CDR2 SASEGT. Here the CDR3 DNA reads TGTGCCAGCAGTGCGACTAGGACTTCCTACGAGCAGTACTTC. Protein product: CASSATRTSYEQYF.

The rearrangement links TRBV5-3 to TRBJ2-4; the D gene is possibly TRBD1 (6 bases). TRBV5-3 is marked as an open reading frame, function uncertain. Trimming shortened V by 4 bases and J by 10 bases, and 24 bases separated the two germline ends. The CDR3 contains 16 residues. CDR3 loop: CARSVWGLGAKDIQYF. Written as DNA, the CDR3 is TGTGCCAGAAGCGTCTGGGGGCTGGGGGCCAAAGATATTCAGTACTTC.

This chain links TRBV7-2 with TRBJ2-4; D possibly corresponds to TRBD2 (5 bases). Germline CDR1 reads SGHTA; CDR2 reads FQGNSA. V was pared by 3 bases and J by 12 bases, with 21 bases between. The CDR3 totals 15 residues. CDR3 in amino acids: CASSLGSGSKDTQYF. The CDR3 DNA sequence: TGTGCCAGCAGCTTGGGGTCGGGATCCAAAGATACTCAGTACTTC.

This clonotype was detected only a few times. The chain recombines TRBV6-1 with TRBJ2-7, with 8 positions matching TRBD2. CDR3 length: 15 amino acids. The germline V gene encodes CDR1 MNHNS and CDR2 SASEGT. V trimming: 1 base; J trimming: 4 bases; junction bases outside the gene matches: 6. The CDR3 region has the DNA TGTGCCAGCAGTGAAGGGCCAGCGGGAGTTTACGAGCAGTACTTC. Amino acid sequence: CASSEGPAGVYEQYF.

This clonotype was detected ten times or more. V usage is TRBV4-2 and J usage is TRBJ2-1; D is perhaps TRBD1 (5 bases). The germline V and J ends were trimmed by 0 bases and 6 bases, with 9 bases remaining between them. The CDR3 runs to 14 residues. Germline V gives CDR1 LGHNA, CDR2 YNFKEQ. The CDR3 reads CASSQDTGTNEQFF. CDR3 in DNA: TGTGCCAGCAGCCAAGATACAGGAACCAATGAGCAGTTCTTC.

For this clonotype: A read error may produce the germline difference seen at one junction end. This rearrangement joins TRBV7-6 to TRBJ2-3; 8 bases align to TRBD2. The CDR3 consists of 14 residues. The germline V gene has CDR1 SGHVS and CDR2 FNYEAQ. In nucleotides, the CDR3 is TGCCGCAGTTCGCAGGCGGGAGGCACAGATACGCAGTATTTC. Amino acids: CRSSQAGGTDTQYF.

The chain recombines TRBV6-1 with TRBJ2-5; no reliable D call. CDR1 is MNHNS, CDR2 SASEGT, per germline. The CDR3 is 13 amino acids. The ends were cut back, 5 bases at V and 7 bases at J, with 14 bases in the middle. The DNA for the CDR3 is TGTGCCAGCAGTACCACGGTTTGGGGGACCCAGTACTTC. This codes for CASSTTVWGTQYF.

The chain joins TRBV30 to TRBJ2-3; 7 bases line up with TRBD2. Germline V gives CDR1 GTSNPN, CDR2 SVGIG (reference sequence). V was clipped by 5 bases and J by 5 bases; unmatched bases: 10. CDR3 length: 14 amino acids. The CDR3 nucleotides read TGTGCCTGGGACCTTACATGGGGGGGAGATACGCAGTATTTT. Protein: CAWDLTWGGDTQYF.

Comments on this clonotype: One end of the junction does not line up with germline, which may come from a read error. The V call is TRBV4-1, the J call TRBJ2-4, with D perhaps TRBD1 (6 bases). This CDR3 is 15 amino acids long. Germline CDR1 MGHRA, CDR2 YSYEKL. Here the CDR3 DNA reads TGCGCCAGCAGCCAGGGGCTGGGGGCCACAAACATGCAGTACTTC. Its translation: CASSQGLGATNMQYF.

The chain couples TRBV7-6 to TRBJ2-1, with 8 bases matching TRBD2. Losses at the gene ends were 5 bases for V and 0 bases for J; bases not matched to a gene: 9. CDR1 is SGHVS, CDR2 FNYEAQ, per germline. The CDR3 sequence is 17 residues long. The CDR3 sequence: CASSAWAGGSSYNEQFF. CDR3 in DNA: TGTGCCAGCAGCGCCTGGGCGGGAGGCAGCTCCTACAATGAGCAGTTCTTC.

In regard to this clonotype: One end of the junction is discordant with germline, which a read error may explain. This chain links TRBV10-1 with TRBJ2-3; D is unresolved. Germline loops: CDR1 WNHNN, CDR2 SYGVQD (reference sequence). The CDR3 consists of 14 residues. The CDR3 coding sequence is TGCGCCAGCAGGGGGATGCATGCCACAGATACGCAGTACTTT. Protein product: CASRGMHATDTQYF.

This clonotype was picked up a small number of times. The CDR3 DNA reads TGTGCCAGCAGTTACTCCAGGGGCTCCTACAATGAGCAGTTCTTC. Its translation: CASSYSRGSYNEQFF. The rearrangement joins TRBV6-5 to TRBJ2-1; D is perhaps TRBD1 (6 bases). This CDR3 comprises 15 residues. Germline V gene sequence: CDR1 MNHEY, CDR2 SVGAGI. Trimming left V 0 bases short and J 0 bases short, with 6 bases between.

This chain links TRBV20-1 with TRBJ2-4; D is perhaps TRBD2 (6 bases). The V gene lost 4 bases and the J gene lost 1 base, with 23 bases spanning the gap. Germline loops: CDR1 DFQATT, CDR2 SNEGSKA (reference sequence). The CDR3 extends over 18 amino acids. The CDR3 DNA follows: TGCAGTGCTACAGACACGATCGGAGGGCCCGGGGCCAAAAACATTCAGTACTTC. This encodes CSATDTIGGPGAKNIQYF.

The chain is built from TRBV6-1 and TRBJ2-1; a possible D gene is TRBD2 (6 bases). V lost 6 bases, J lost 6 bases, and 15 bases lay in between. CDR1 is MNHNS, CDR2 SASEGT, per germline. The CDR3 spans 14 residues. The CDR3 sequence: CASSLMAGGNEQFF. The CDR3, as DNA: TGTGCCAGCAGCCTGATGGCCGGGGGCAATGAGCAGTTCTTC.

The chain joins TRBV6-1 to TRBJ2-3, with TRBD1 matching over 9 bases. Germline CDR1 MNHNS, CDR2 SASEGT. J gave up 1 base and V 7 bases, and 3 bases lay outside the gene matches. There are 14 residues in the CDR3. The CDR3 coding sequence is TGTGCCAGCACCCGGACAGGGGGCACAGATACGCAGTATTTT. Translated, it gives CASTRTGGTDTQYF.